These 13 T cell receptor beta chains originate from one sample sequenced in a study of human T cells and chemical hapten exposure. Each CDR3 protein is one row after TCRdb ran MiXCR on the RACE reads. Of 80,000 to 100,000 distinct CDR3 sequences listed, 10% to 13% are singletons. The sample's time point: pre-sensitization, week 0. Treatment defined: therapeutic diphenylcyclopropenone sensitization with weekly scalp DPC. Sequences were derived from whole blood, sampled in connection with sensitization to the hapten diphenylcyclopropenone (DPC). Receptors were obtained from a woman in her fifties or sixties with alopecia areata. Some clones in this sample may be carry-over from other donors' samples.

This clonotype was picked up many times. The chain joins TRBV5-4 to TRBJ1-2, with 12 bases lining up with TRBD1. Germline CDR1 reads SGHNT; CDR2 reads YYREEE (reference sequence). With V trimmed by 0 bases and J by 5 bases, 11 bases remained unmatched. The CDR3 length is 18 residues. Written as DNA, the CDR3 is TGTGCCAGCAGCTTGGGAGGTGGCGGGACAGGGGGCTTGTATGGCTACACCTTC. Translated: CASSLGGGGTGGLYGYTF.

This chain uses TRBV7-9 with TRBJ2-7, with D perhaps TRBD2 (7 bases). Deletions cut 2 bases from V and 4 bases from J, with 15 bases between. Germline V CDR1 and CDR2: SEHNR, FQNEAQ (reference sequence). There are 15 residues in the CDR3. CDR3 loop: CASSLLSGGSYEQYF. As DNA, the CDR3 is TGTGCCAGCAGCTTACTCTCGGGGGGCTCATACGAGCAGTACTTC. Supplemented by reference TRBV7-9 and TRBJ2-7, the full variable domain reads DTGVSQNPRHKITKRGQNVTFRCDPISEHNRLYWYRQTLGQGPEFLTYFQNEAQLEKSRLLSDRFSAERPKGSFSTLEIQRTEQGDSAMYLCASSLLSGGSYEQYFGPGTRLTVT.

This clonotype was picked up many times. J is TRBJ2-5 and V is TRBV27, with a possible D match to TRBD2 (7 bases). CDR1 and CDR2 (germline): MNHEY, SMNVEV (reference sequence). The CDR3 is 13 residues long. V was clipped by 4 bases and J by 6 bases, with 12 bases between them. DNA of the CDR3: TGTGCCAGCAGTTCCGGGGGGCTGAAGACCCAGTACTTC. Encoded protein: CASSSGGLKTQYF.

This clonotype has a handful of counts. The J gene is TRBJ2-7, the V gene TRBV4-1; 9 bases match TRBD1. This CDR3 is built from 16 residues. Germline V gene data show CDR1 as MGHRA and CDR2 as YSYEKL. Unmatched junction bases numbered 9, after V lost 0 bases and J lost 6 bases. The CDR3 loop reads CASSQDQSRDRAEQYF. In nucleotides, the CDR3 is TGCGCCAGCAGCCAAGATCAAAGCAGGGACAGGGCCGAGCAGTACTTC.

This clonotype was seen many times. The V call is TRBV7-9, the J call TRBJ1-3; 7 positions match TRBD1. The CDR3 consists of 15 residues. J was trimmed by 4 bases and V by 5 bases; bases with no gene match: 8. The germline gives CDR1 SEHNR, CDR2 FQNEAQ (reference sequence). CDR3 nucleotides: TGTGCCAGCAGCCCCCCGGGGACAGTAGGAAACACCATATATTTT. It specifies CASSPPGTVGNTIYF.

In this sample, this clonotype turned up a few times. The chain couples TRBV18 to TRBJ1-1; no clear D gene. The V gene lost 2 bases and the J gene lost 2 bases, with 12 bases spanning the gap. The germline CDR1 and CDR2 sequences are KGHSH and LQKENI. This CDR3 has 15 residues. For the CDR3, the DNA is TGTGCCAGCTCACCAGAGTCTTATACAAACACTGAAGCTTTCTTT. Protein sequence: CASSPESYTNTEAFF.

The rearrangement uses TRBV11-2 and TRBJ2-3; tentatively, D is TRBD1 or TRBD2 (6 bases each). This CDR3 has 16 amino acids. Trimming shortened V by 1 base and J by 2 bases, and 13 bases separated the two germline ends. CDR1 is SGHAT and CDR2 is FQNNGV in the germline V gene. CDR3 sequence reads: CASSLVGPGATDTQYF. CDR3 nucleotide sequence: TGTGCCAGCAGCTTAGTAGGGCCGGGGGCCACAGATACGCAGTATTTT. Complete variable domain (other parts from reference TRBV11-2 and TRBJ2-3): EAGVAQSPRYKIIEKRQSVAFWCNPISGHATLYWYQQILGQGPKLLIQFQNNGVVDDSQLPKDRFSAERLKGVDSTLKIQPAKLEDSAVYLCASSLVGPGATDTQYFGPGTRLTVL.

This clonotype showed up just a few times. J is TRBJ2-3 and V is TRBV5-6, with D unresolved. The CDR3 totals 15 residues. Germline-derived CDR1 and CDR2 are SGHDT and YYEEEE. Trimming cost V 0 bases and J 0 bases, with 8 bases left between them. Here the CDR3 DNA reads TGTGCCAGCAGCTTGGGACGGTTTAGCACAGATACGCAGTATTTT. It yields the protein CASSLGRFSTDTQYF.

The table lists this clonotype with a few counts. This rearrangement joins TRBV5-1 to TRBJ2-1; the match to TRBD1 covers 9 bases. Germline CDR1 reads SGHRS; CDR2 reads YFSETQ. This CDR3 has 17 residues. The trim removed 3 bases at V and 4 bases at J, leaving 11 bases unmatched. CDR3 amino acids: CASSSYPAGTGYNEQFF. CDR3 nucleotides: TGCGCCAGCAGCTCCTACCCCGCAGGGACAGGGTACAATGAGCAGTTCTTC.

This clonotype was picked up a small number of times. The chain couples TRBV6-2 or TRBV6-3 to TRBJ1-2; D might be TRBD1 (6 bases). This CDR3 comprises 16 residues. CDR1 is MNHEY, CDR2 SVGEGT, per germline. Trimming stripped 5 bases from V and 4 bases from J, with 20 bases between. CDR3 in DNA: TGTGCCAGCAGTACTCCTCGGGGGCGGCTGAGCTATGGCTACACCTTC. Translated, it gives CASSTPRGRLSYGYTF.

This clonotype appeared many times. The V gene is TRBV5-1, the J gene TRBJ2-7; unclear D gene. Germline loops: CDR1 SGHRS, CDR2 YFSETQ. CDR3 length: 14 residues. V shed 0 bases and J shed 1 base, with 8 bases lying between them. The CDR3 DNA follows: TGCGCCAGCAGCTTGGACGGACGGTCCTACGAGCAGTACTTC. Its translation is CASSLDGRSYEQYF.

This clonotype was counted ten times or more. The V call is TRBV6-1, the J call TRBJ1-1, with TRBD1 matching 8 bases. Germline V gene data show CDR1 as MNHNS and CDR2 as SASEGT. Trimming took 6 bases from V and 1 from J; bases not matched to a gene: 7. The CDR3 length is 15 residues. CDR3 coding DNA: TGTGCCAGCAGGGAGGGGGGACAGGCGAACACTGAAGCTTTCTTT. Its protein product is CASREGGQANTEAFF.

The chain carries TRBV7-9 and TRBJ2-7; 8 bases are a match to TRBD1. Germline-derived CDR1 and CDR2 are SEHNR and FQNEAQ (reference sequence). The trim removed 3 bases at V and 3 bases at J, leaving 7 bases unmatched. The CDR3 contains 15 residues. The CDR3 protein is CASSLLNDRGYEQYF. The CDR3 nucleotides read TGTGCCAGCAGCTTGTTGAATGACAGGGGCTACGAGCAGTACTTC.